The source of this T cell receptor (beta chain) is a study of blood T cell repertoires in COVID-19. Across the whole study: The analysed material was cDNA or gDNA that came from T cells, B-cell-depleted T cells, or PBMCs.

In the original analysis: Reference gene primer amplification gave estimated nucleated cell counts. TCRdb keeps only in-frame clones here, not all; method: immunoSEQ multiplex PCR. That table supplies the V and J calls and clone size; D and trimming were determined from the DNA. This sample has about 75,000 clones; under 90% occur once, and the top ten carry around 2.5%. CDR3 size: 20 residues. Germline CDR1 reads SGHTA; CDR2 reads FQGTGA. V lost 6 bases to trimming and J lost 3 bases; unmatched junction nucleotides: 21. The chain couples TRBV7-3 to TRBJ2-5; 11 bases map to TRBD2. Sequencing was carried out using peripheral blood. The sequence was obtained from a human donor in a cohort sampled during active COVID-19. Here the CDR3 DNA reads TGTGCCAGCAGAACAGCTCAGGGGAGTGGGCCTAGCGGGAGGAAAGAGACCCAGTACTTC. Amino acids: CASRTAQGSGPSGRKETQYF.